This TCR beta chain derives from a study of T cell responses to AZD1222 COVID-19 vaccine. General study results and limits: Rises in breadth and depth of Spike-specific TCRs came after two AZD1222 doses. Vaccine-associated CD4 TCRs spanned spike, dominant at 160-218 and 743-854. There were mostly white British donors and more females than males, and clonal diversity was possibly underestimated.

Comment on this clone: The antigen is unknown.

Generated by immunoSEQ multiplex PCR, the TCRdb table keeps only in-frame clones and is missing some. The profile shows 170,000 or so clones, 90% of them singletons. Germline V CDR1 and CDR2: SGHDT, YYEEEE. V was pared by 4 bases and J by 8 bases, with 28 bases between. This CDR3 is built from 18 residues. The material sequenced was peripheral blood, taken on day 0 of AZD1222 vaccination. This receptor was obtained from an adult in good health. The rearrangement links TRBV5-6 to TRBJ2-1; D is possibly TRBD2 (6 bases). This CDR3 is CASSALFDAGTGRDEQFF. The CDR3 DNA reads TGTGCCAGCAGCGCCCTTTTTGATGCGGGGACGGGTCGGGATGAGCAGTTCTTC.